Sequencing of this T cell receptor (beta chain) was carried out in a study of control samples from healthy donors and cancer patients. Germline lookup yields CDR1 SGHVS and CDR2 FQNEAQ. This CDR3 region has 16 residues. V was shortened by 2 bases and J by 8 bases, with 22 bases between the two germline ends. Sequencing used immunoSEQ multiplex PCR; TCRdb keeps in-frame clones, though not all of them. The table includes 110,000 or so clones, over 75% detected once. The receptor was derived from a human donor in good health. The donor label of this sample is uncertain. V gene TRBV7-8 combines with J gene TRBJ2-7; tentative D call: TRBD1 (6 bases). The sequenced sample was blood. CDR3 coding DNA: TGTGCCAGCAGCTTACATCCCGGCAGGGGCCCCCCTAAGCAGTACTTC. Amino acids: CASSLHPGRGPPKQYF.